This is a list of T cell receptor beta chains from one sample in a study of beta chain features in type 1 diabetes. The table came from immunoSEQ multiplex PCR; TCRdb's copy has only in-frame clones and leaves some out. This table has roughly 700,000 clones, roughly an eighth appearing once. Specimen: naive CD4+ T cells from blood. The source is a man younger than 35 with type 1 diabetes. Each CDR3 is given with its conserved first and last residue. Fields, in order: V gene, clone size, J gene, D gene, CDR3 protein, CDR3 DNA. D genes are given only for firm matches. The listing skips clone size in some rows; elsewhere it reads once, few, many or a size class.

TRBV25-1	few	TRBJ1-1	-	CASTTVRSTEAFF	TGTGCCAGCACCACCGTGAGGAGCACTGAAGCTTTCTTT
TRBV6-1	-	TRBJ2-7	-	CASSEGYEQYF	TGTGCCAGCAGTGAAGGGTACGAGCAGTACTTC
TRBV5-1	-	TRBJ2-5	TRBD1	CASSERQGRETQYF	TGCGCCAGCAGTGAACGACAGGGAAGGGAGACCCAGTACTTC
TRBV29-1	few	TRBJ1-5	-	CSVGGADQPQHF	TGCAGCGTAGGGGGGGCGGATCAGCCCCAGCATTTT
TRBV5-1	-	TRBJ2-7	-	CASSLIGYEQYF	TGCGCCAGCAGCTTGATCGGCTACGAGCAGTACTTC
TRBV5-1	few	TRBJ2-2	-	CASSLIRGRNTGELFF	TGCGCCAGCAGCTTAATCAGGGGCCGGAACACCGGGGAGCTGTTTTTT
TRBV10-3	few	TRBJ1-4	-	CAISREGQNEKLFF	TGTGCCATCTCCCGGGAGGGGCAAAATGAAAAACTGTTTTTT
TRBV28	-	TRBJ2-3	TRBD1	CASSSLGGKTSTDTQYF	TGTGCCAGCAGCTCCTTAGGGGGCAAGACTAGCACAGATACGCAGTATTTT
TRBV7-3	few	TRBJ2-1	-	CASSIVGTHSSYNEQFF	TGTGCCAGCAGTATCGTGGGGACGCACAGCTCCTACAATGAGCAGTTCTTC
TRBV30	-	TRBJ2-7	-	CAWSLAYEQYF	TGTGCCTGGAGCCTGGCCTACGAGCAGTACTTC
TRBV10-2	-	TRBJ1-2	-	CASSAYRVPPGYTF	TGCGCCAGCAGTGCGTACAGGGTTCCGCCCGGCTACACCTTC
TRBV5-4	few	TRBJ2-3	-	CASSQIYGDTQYF	TGTGCCAGCAGCCAAATATACGGAGATACGCAGTATTTT
TRBV6-1	-	TRBJ2-3	-	CASSESRDRTDTQYF	TGTGCCAGCAGTGAAAGCAGGGATCGCACAGATACGCAGTATTTT
TRBV7-3	few	TRBJ1-1	TRBD1	CASSPQGGTNTEAFF	TGTGCCAGCAGCCCCCAGGGGGGCACGAACACTGAAGCTTTCTTT
TRBV4-1	-	TRBJ2-3	-	CASSQDFPLGVQDTQYF	TGCGCCAGCAGCCAAGATTTCCCCCTAGGGGTGCAGGATACGCAGTATTTT
TRBV10-2	few	TRBJ2-1	TRBD2	CASSDGGGALNEQFF	TGCGCCAGCAGTGACGGCGGGGGGGCCTTAAATGAGCAGTTCTTC
TRBV27	few	TRBJ1-2	-	CASSSSRNYGYTF	TGTGCCAGCAGTTCCTCTCGTAACTATGGCTACACCTTC
TRBV30	few	TRBJ1-1	-	CAWNPMNTEAFF	TGTGCCTGGAACCCGATGAACACTGAAGCTTTCTTT
TRBV6-6	-	TRBJ2-7	TRBD1	CASSFGTEWDEQYF	TGTGCCAGCAGCTTCGGGACAGAATGGGACGAGCAGTACTTC
TRBV25-1	few	TRBJ1-4	-	CASSTRGGTNEKLFF	TGTGCCAGCAGTACGAGGGGGGGCACTAATGAAAAACTGTTTTTT
TRBV6-5	few	TRBJ2-7	TRBD1	CASIPGQGNYEQYF	TGTGCCAGCATCCCAGGACAGGGGAACTACGAGCAGTACTTC
TRBV5-6	-	TRBJ2-3	-	CASSLLSRDTQYF	TGTGCCAGCAGCTTGTTAAGTCGAGATACGCAGTATTTT
TRBV7-3	-	TRBJ1-2	TRBD1	CASSLTRGTGEGYTF	TGTGCCAGCAGCTTAACCAGGGGGACAGGAGAAGGCTACACCTTC
TRBV7-9	-	TRBJ1-5	-	CASSPPRADQPQHF	TGTGCCAGCAGCCCCCCTCGTGCTGATCAGCCCCAGCATTTT
TRBV19	few	TRBJ1-2	TRBD1	CASCCRDRSNYGYTF	TGTGCCAGCTGTTGTCGGGACAGGTCTAACTATGGCTACACCTTC
TRBV29-1	-	TRBJ1-2	-	CSVGGLSYGYTF	TGCAGCGTTGGGGGACTGAGCTATGGCTACACCTTC
TRBV7-9	-	TRBJ2-5	-	CASSSDPVGLETQYF	TGTGCCAGCAGCTCCGACCCGGTGGGGCTCGAGACCCAGTACTTC
TRBV7-9	-	TRBJ2-1	-	CASIRGGTVVGNEQFF	TGTGCCAGCATCAGAGGTGGGACTGTGGTAGGGAATGAGCAGTTCTTC
TRBV4-1	-	TRBJ2-1	-	CASSQENRGRQRHNEQFF	TGCGCCAGCAGCCAAGAAAACCGGGGCCGTCAACGTCACAATGAGCAGTTCTTC
TRBV2	-	TRBJ1-5	-	CASSYRNQPQHF	TGTGCCAGCAGTTACAGGAATCAGCCCCAGCATTTT
TRBV28	few	TRBJ2-2	-	CASSPGQPGELFF	TGTGCCAGCAGCCCTGGACAGCCCGGTGAGCTGTTTTTT
TRBV7-9	few	TRBJ2-1	-	CASSSPVTDLNSNEQFF	TGTGCCAGCAGCTCCCCTGTGACAGATCTCAACAGCAATGAGCAGTTCTTC
TRBV5-1	-	TRBJ2-7	TRBD1	CASSQRETGSYEQYF	TGCGCCAGCAGCCAAAGGGAGACAGGGTCCTACGAGCAGTACTTC
TRBV23-1	-	TRBJ2-1	-	CASSQSSVGIHSYNEQFF	TGCGCCAGCAGTCAATCGTCCGTGGGGATTCACTCCTACAATGAGCAGTTCTTC
TRBV7-9	-	TRBJ2-3	TRBD2	CASFPYWTSGGPIDTQYF	TGTGCCAGCTTTCCATACTGGACTAGCGGGGGGCCCATAGATACGCAGTATTTT
TRBV5-4	-	TRBJ2-5	TRBD2	CASSNWRLAGDPGQETQYF	TGTGCCAGCAGCAACTGGAGACTAGCGGGGGACCCGGGGCAAGAGACCCAGTACTTC
TRBV15	-	TRBJ1-2	-	CDTSRDKAEYYGYTF	TGTGACACCAGCAGAGATAAGGCCGAGTACTATGGCTACACCTTC
TRBV27	few	TRBJ1-5	TRBD1	CASSRPQGRQPQHF	TGTGCCAGCAGTCGACCACAGGGGAGGCAGCCCCAGCATTTT
TRBV5-6	few	TRBJ1-2	-	CASSLVQGGYGYTF	TGTGCCAGCAGCTTGGTGCAGGGAGGATATGGCTACACCTTC
TRBV29-1	-	TRBJ2-7	-	CSGGPDRRRQYF	TGCAGCGGCGGCCCGGACAGACGGCGGCAGTACTTC
TRBV4-1	few	TRBJ2-1	TRBD2	CASSQEGTGTSGVNEQFF	TGCGCCAGCAGCCAAGAAGGGACCGGGACTAGCGGGGTCAATGAGCAGTTCTTC
TRBV28	few	TRBJ2-7	-	CASSLPRAAYEQYF	TGTGCCAGCAGTTTACCCCGGGCAGCCTACGAGCAGTACTTC
TRBV18	-	TRBJ1-1	TRBD1	CASSLGQEMNTEAFF	TGTGCCAGCTCACTTGGACAGGAGATGAACACTGAAGCTTTCTTT
TRBV6-6	-	TRBJ2-3	-	CASSYSNDRNTQYF	TGTGCCAGCAGTTACTCGAATGACCGGAATACGCAGTATTTT
TRBV19	-	TRBJ1-2	-	CASSITGGGNYGYTF	TGTGCCAGTAGTATCACGGGGGGCGGTAACTATGGCTACACCTTC
TRBV5-4	-	TRBJ2-1	-	CASRSGGPYSYNEQFF	TGTGCCAGCAGATCCGGGGGGCCCTATTCCTACAATGAGCAGTTCTTC
TRBV6-5	few	TRBJ2-3	-	CASRLFGTDTQYF	TGTGCCAGCCGGCTATTCGGCACAGATACGCAGTATTTT
TRBV14	few	TRBJ2-7	-	CASSRVATYEQYF	TGTGCCAGCAGCCGCGTAGCAACCTACGAGCAGTACTTC
TRBV29-1	-	TRBJ1-1	TRBD1	CSADRGVNTEAFF	TGCAGCGCTGACAGGGGGGTGAACACTGAAGCTTTCTTT
TRBV30	few	TRBJ1-5	-	CAWSVAGSQPQHF	TGTGCCTGGAGTGTAGCGGGGTCTCAGCCCCAGCATTTT
TRBV19	few	TRBJ1-5	-	CASSKASNQPQHF	TGTGCCAGTAGTAAGGCAAGCAATCAGCCCCAGCATTTT
TRBV5-1	-	TRBJ2-5	-	CASSFSGQETQYF	TGCGCCAGCAGCTTTAGCGGACAAGAGACCCAGTACTTC
TRBV6-5	few	TRBJ2-7	-	CASSRAGGPYEQYF	TGTGCCAGCAGCCGTGCTGGGGGCCCCTACGAGCAGTACTTC
TRBV15	-	TRBJ2-3	TRBD1	CATSRDDRGFTDTQYF	TGTGCCACCAGCAGAGACGACAGGGGCTTCACAGATACGCAGTATTTT
TRBV6-1	few	TRBJ2-1	-	CASSEGASSYNEQFF	TGTGCCAGCAGTGAAGGTGCGAGCTCCTACAATGAGCAGTTCTTC
TRBV27	-	TRBJ2-3	-	CAGTSDTQYF	TGTGCCGGGACGTCAGATACGCAGTATTTT
TRBV18	few	TRBJ2-1	-	CASSPPRASVGNEQFF	TGTGCCAGCTCACCACCGAGGGCTAGCGTTGGGAATGAGCAGTTCTTC